This TCR beta chain was sequenced for a study of tumour-infiltrating T cells in Burkitt lymphoma. This table comes from immunoSEQ multiplex PCR, and its TCRdb copy is limited to in-frame clones, with some not included. This sample carries about 5,400 clones, over 9% of them seen once, and the ten largest clones take roughly 2.3%. The sample comprised tumor tissue. This receptor was taken from a human donor with diffuse large B-cell lymphoma.

The CDR3 is CASSSPDRGISPYGYTF. The CDR3, as DNA: TGTGCCAGCAGCTCGCCGGACAGGGGAATAAGTCCCTATGGCTACACCTTC. The chain links TRBV11-2 to TRBJ1-2; TRBD1 matches at 9 bases. The CDR3 has 17 residues. The trim removed 4 bases at V and 4 bases at J, leaving 13 bases unmatched. Per germline, CDR1 SGHAT and CDR2 FQNNGV.